Below are 27 T cell receptor beta chains sequenced from a single sample in a study of glioma-infiltrating T cells after dendritic cell vaccination. Libraries were prepared by immunoSEQ multiplex PCR; TCRdb keeps only in-frame clonotypes and omits some of them. The sample shows a few thousand clones, roughly four fifths of them seen only once. Time point defined: after dendritic cell vaccination, including at tumor progression/relapse. Monocyte-derived dendritic cells, cultured 6 to 7 days with IL-4 and GM-CSF, were pulsed with autologous tumor lysate. This specimen consisted of tumor tissue, obtained after dendritic cell vaccination. Receptors were obtained from a human donor with glioblastoma.

The chain combines TRBV7-9 with TRBJ2-2, with 7 bases identical to TRBD1. Germline assignment: CDR1 SEHNR and CDR2 FQNEAQ (reference sequence). The CDR3 has 16 residues. The V and J ends lost 4 bases and 11 bases, in that order; junction bases with no gene match: 16. As DNA, the CDR3 is TGTGCCAGCAGCTCAGCACTACGACAGGGTCCGCGAGAGCTGTTTTTT. Translating gives CASSSALRQGPRELFF. Using reference TRBV7-9 and TRBJ2-2 for the parts outside the CDR3, the full variable domain is DTGVSQNPRHKITKRGQNVTFRCDPISEHNRLYWYRQTLGQGPEFLTYFQNEAQLEKSRLLSDRFSAERPKGSFSTLEIQRTEQGDSAMYLCASSSALRQGPRELFFGEGSRLTVL.

The rearrangement joins TRBV28 to TRBJ1-2; no reliable D call. The V end was cut by 6 bases, the J end by 7 bases, with 21 bases between. CDR3 length: 15 amino acids. Germline values: CDR1 MDHEN, CDR2 SYDVKM. DNA of the CDR3: TGTGCCAGCAGCGTCACCGGGGAGACCGGAGCTGGCTACACCTTC. Translating it yields CASSVTGETGAGYTF.

The chain employs TRBV27 and TRBJ1-1; D gene unclear. Per germline, CDR1 MNHEY and CDR2 SMNVEV (reference sequence). V shed 0 bases and J shed 0 bases, with 14 bases lying between them. This CDR3 has 17 residues. CDR3 region: CASSLSAGPPMNTEAFF. CDR3 in DNA: TGTGCCAGCAGTTTATCCGCAGGCCCTCCCATGAACACTGAAGCTTTCTTT.

The chain joins TRBV11-2 to TRBJ2-1; D might be TRBD2 (7 bases). The CDR3 sequence is 16 residues long. Trimming removed 3 bases at V and 5 bases at J, with 17 bases between. Germline V CDR1 and CDR2: SGHAT, FQNNGV. CDR3 coding DNA: TGTGCCAGCAGCTTCTGGGGGAGGGAGGGGGACAATGAGCAGTTCTTC. It codes for CASSFWGREGDNEQFF.

V usage is TRBV7-9 and J usage is TRBJ2-5; maybe TRBD1 (7 bases). V gave up 5 bases and J gave up 1 base, with 14 bases separating them. The CDR3 extends over 15 amino acids. CDR1 and CDR2 (germline): SEHNR, FQNEAQ (reference sequence). CDR3 coding DNA: TGTGCCAGCAGCCCCCGGGGGACAGTCCAAGAGACCCAGTACTTC. This encodes CASSPRGTVQETQYF.

This clone has only a few counts. This sequence joins TRBV11-2 and TRBJ2-3, with 7 positions matching TRBD2. The CDR3 contains 15 residues. CDR1 is SGHAT, CDR2 FQNNGV, per germline. V trimming: 4 bases; J trimming: 2 bases; junction bases outside the gene matches: 6. The DNA of the CDR3 is TGTGCCAGCAGCTCCTGGGGGGGGATCACAGATACGCAGTATTTT. Its protein is CASSSWGGITDTQYF.

The chain has TRBV4-1 and TRBJ2-5; 7 bases map to TRBD1. The germline CDR1 and CDR2 sequences are MGHRA and YSYEKL. This CDR3 has 15 amino acids. Trimming cost V 4 bases and J 5 bases; bases outside gene matches: 10. CDR3 bases: TGCGCCAGCAGCCCAACAAGGGGGCTTGTGGAGACCCAGTACTTC. Encoded protein: CASSPTRGLVETQYF.

The chain recombines TRBV7-9 with TRBJ2-1, with TRBD2 matching 7 bases. Germline CDR1 is SEHNR and CDR2 is FQNEAQ (reference sequence). After removal of 5 bases from V and 8 bases from J, the junction contained 6 bases not matched to a gene. The CDR3 runs to 13 residues. CDR3 sequence (DNA): TGTGCCAGCAGCACCCGACTAGCCGATGAGCAGTTCTTC. It specifies CASSTRLADEQFF.

CDR3 DNA sequence: TGTGCCAGCAGTATCGACGGTGTAAGGGGGGGCTACACCTTC. Encoded protein: CASSIDGVRGGYTF. V gene TRBV6-5 combines with J gene TRBJ1-2; weak D call: TRBD1 (6 bases). The CDR3 loop spans 14 amino acids. Germline CDR1 is MNHEY and CDR2 is SVGAGI. V was cut by 5 bases and J by 8 bases, with 18 bases left in between.

With respect to this clone: Mismatch with germline at one junction end may stem from a read error. V gene TRBV6-1 combines with J gene TRBJ2-1; D not certain. The length of the CDR3 is 17 residues. Germline lookup yields CDR1 MNHNS and CDR2 SASEGT. The CDR3 bases are TGTGCCATCAGTGAGTCGATGGCAGCGAGCTCCTACAATGAGCAGTTCTTC. Protein sequence: CAISESMAASSYNEQFF.

This clone was recorded a few times. The gene calls are TRBV6-1 and TRBJ1-1, with 9 bases lining up with TRBD1. With V trimmed by 11 bases and J by 11 bases, 15 bases remained unmatched. The CDR3 is 13 amino acids. Germline-derived CDR1 and CDR2 are MNHNS and SASEGT. The CDR3 sequence is CAARTGGPYEAFF. In DNA, the CDR3 is TGTGCCGCGAGAACAGGGGGCCCTTATGAGGCTTTCTTT.

The V call is TRBV25-1, the J call TRBJ1-2, with 8 nucleotides matching TRBD1. The CDR3 is made up of 18 amino acids. Germline assignment: CDR1 MGHDK and CDR2 SYGVNS. V gave up 9 bases and J gave up 5 bases; unmatched junction bases: 23. The CDR3: CARTLIRTGPLVRYGYTF. DNA of the CDR3: TGTGCCAGGACCTTAATTCGGACAGGGCCCCTTGTTAGGTATGGCTACACCTTC.

The chain uses TRBV5-6 and TRBJ2-3; no firm D call. V gave up 0 bases and J gave up 4 bases, with 6 bases separating them. Germline V gives CDR1 SGHDT, CDR2 YYEEEE. The CDR3 runs 13 residues. The CDR3 coding sequence is TGTGCCAGCAGCTTGGGGGCCCCAGATACGCAGTATTTT. Translating gives CASSLGAPDTQYF.

This clone was found once. The chain employs TRBV5-1 and TRBJ2-3; 9 nucleotides line up with TRBD1. This CDR3 comprises 16 residues. Germline V gene data show CDR1 as SGHRS and CDR2 as YFSETQ. The V segment lost 1 base and the J segment 2 bases; nucleotides outside the gene matches: 5. CDR3 protein: CASSLHWDRDTDTQYF. The CDR3, as DNA: TGCGCCAGCAGCTTGCACTGGGACAGGGACACAGATACGCAGTATTTT.

The genes are TRBV5-4 and TRBJ2-7; D might be TRBD2 (7 bases). The CDR3 is made up of 17 amino acids. Trimming pared 5 bases from V and 3 bases from J, leaving 24 bases between. CDR1 and CDR2 from the germline V gene are SGHNT and YYREEE (reference sequence). This chain's CDR3 is CASSALGGAGEGYEQYF. CDR3 nucleotides: TGTGCCAGCAGTGCATTGGGGGGGGCGGGCGAGGGCTACGAGCAGTACTTC.

This clone came up once. J is TRBJ2-1 and V is TRBV15; a possible D gene is TRBD2 (6 bases). CDR3 size: 15 residues. The V and J ends lost 4 bases and 0 bases respectively, with 10 bases between them. Looked up from germline, CDR1 is LNHNV and CDR2 is YYDKDF (reference sequence). CDR3 sequence (DNA): TGTGCCACCAGCACCTTGCGGGACTCCTACAATGAGCAGTTCTTC. Its translation: CATSTLRDSYNEQFF.

This sequence joins TRBV6-5 and TRBJ2-3, with a possible D match to TRBD2 (6 bases). Germline CDR1 and CDR2: MNHEY and SVGAGI. V dropped 4 bases and J dropped 1 base, with 9 bases sitting between them. This CDR3 is 14 amino acids long. CDR3 in amino acids: CASSSWGGTDTQYF. The DNA for the CDR3 is TGTGCCAGCAGTTCCTGGGGGGGCACAGATACGCAGTATTTT.

This chain connects TRBV28 to TRBJ2-6; the D gene is possibly TRBD1 (6 bases). Trimming cost V 3 bases and J 4 bases, with 10 bases left between them. Germline lookup yields CDR1 MDHEN and CDR2 SYDVKM. This CDR3 region has 15 residues. The chain's CDR3 is CASSFSGVGANVLTF. In DNA, the CDR3 is TGTGCCAGCAGTTTTTCAGGGGTCGGGGCCAACGTCCTGACTTTC.

The CDR3 bases are TGTGCCAGCACCCCCCTAGCGGGAGTTGATACGCAGTATTTT. Protein sequence: CASTPLAGVDTQYF. The chain combines TRBV7-8 with TRBJ2-3; TRBD2 aligns across 10 bases. The CDR3 covers 14 residues. Trimming cost V 7 bases and J 6 bases; bases outside gene matches: 7. The V gene's germline CDR1 is SGHVS and CDR2 FQNEAQ.

CDR3 region: CASSLGGTNEKLFF. DNA for the CDR3: TGCGCCAGCAGCTTAGGGGGAACTAATGAAAAACTGTTTTTT. V gene TRBV5-1 combines with J gene TRBJ1-4; maybe TRBD1 (6 bases). V gave up 2 bases and J gave up 1 base, with 6 bases separating them. The CDR3 is 14 residues long. CDR1 and CDR2 from the germline V gene are SGHRS and YFSETQ.

The V gene is TRBV4-3, the J gene TRBJ2-4; 10 positions match TRBD2. Germline assignment: CDR1 LGHNA and CDR2 YSLEER. V gave up 0 bases and J gave up 7 bases; unmatched junction bases: 3. The CDR3 loop spans 15 amino acids. CDR3: CASSQDTSGNNIQYF. DNA for the CDR3: TGCGCCAGCAGCCAAGACACTAGCGGGAACAACATTCAGTACTTC.

The chain combines TRBV7-2 with TRBJ2-2; D possibly corresponds to TRBD2 (6 bases). Per germline, CDR1 SGHTA and CDR2 FQGNSA. Trimming removed 3 bases from V and 5 bases from J, with 16 bases in between. The CDR3 has 16 residues. CDR3 in amino acids: CASSFMTGVRTGELFF. The CDR3 bases are TGTGCCAGCAGCTTCATGACGGGGGTCCGTACCGGGGAGCTGTTTTTT.

The J gene is TRBJ2-5, the V gene TRBV2; D remains ambiguous. CDR3 size: 12 residues. The V end was cut by 4 bases, the J end by 4 bases, with 7 bases between. Germline CDR1 SNHLY, CDR2 FYNNEI. For the CDR3, the DNA is TGTGCCAGCAGTGCTCCCGGAGAGACCCAGTACTTC. As protein: CASSAPGETQYF. Complete variable domain (other parts from reference TRBV2 and TRBJ2-5): EPEVTQTPSHQVTQMGQEVILRCVPISNHLYFYWYRQILGQKVEFLVSFYNNEISEKSEIFDDQFSVERPDGSNFTLKIRSTKLEDSAMYFCASSAPGETQYFGPGTRLLVL.

J is TRBJ1-2 and V is TRBV11-3; no clear D. Trimming took off 5 bases at V and 3 bases at J, with 16 bases between the two ends. The CDR3 loop spans 15 amino acids. Germline CDR1 SGHNT, CDR2 YENEEA. The CDR3 DNA reads TGTGCCAGCAGCCCCGGGGTTCCCTCGCACTATGGCTACACCTTC. Its protein is CASSPGVPSHYGYTF.

J is TRBJ2-7 and V is TRBV7-2; D perhaps matches TRBD1 (6 bases). Germline V gives CDR1 SGHTA, CDR2 FQGNSA. The CDR3 is 14 residues long. The ends were cut back, 5 bases at V and 5 bases at J, with 16 bases in the middle. CDR3 loop: CASSPDRSYNEQYF. CDR3 DNA sequence: TGTGCCAGCAGCCCCGACAGGTCCTATAACGAGCAGTACTTC.

J is TRBJ2-5 and V is TRBV5-1, with 9 bases that match TRBD1. CDR3 length: 15 amino acids. Germline V CDR1 and CDR2: SGHRS, YFSETQ. After removal of 0 bases from V and 5 bases from J, the junction contained 5 bases not matched to a gene. CDR3 amino acids: CASSLGDRDRETQYF. CDR3 coding DNA: TGCGCCAGCAGCTTGGGGGACAGGGATAGGGAGACCCAGTACTTC.

The chain carries TRBV13 and TRBJ2-7, with TRBD2 matching over 7 bases. Germline V lookup: CDR1 PRHDT, CDR2 FYEKMQ (reference sequence). CDR3 length: 12 residues. Trimming cost V 6 bases and J 7 bases; bases outside gene matches: 6. The CDR3 DNA follows: TGTGCCAGCAGGGGGGGGAGCGGAGAGCAGTACTTC. This sequence encodes CASRGGSGEQYF. Full variable domain (remainder filled in from reference TRBV13 and TRBJ2-7): AAGVIQSPRHLIKEKRETATLKCYPIPRHDTVYWYQQGPGQDPQFLISFYEKMQSDKGSIPDRFSAQQFSDYHSELNMSSLELGDSALYFCASRGGSGEQYFGPGTRLTVT.